The following is a T cell receptor (beta chain) sequence with its context. Its cognate antigen has yet to be identified. Within one base of it there is no much larger clone, and no base qualities were kept. The sample originates from a study of CD8+ T cells in alopecia areata listed by TCRdb under 2018. Regarding the study in general: The treated patients, all with moderate-to-severe alopecia areata, were enrolled in an open-label pilot trial of oral tofacitinib given at 5 to 10 mg twice daily. The RNA source kit depended on sample type: the PAXgene miRNA kit for fixed scalp, the miRNeasy kit for PBMCs, and the RNeasy kit for mouse skin. Tofacitinib-treated patients had biopsies at baseline and at 4 and 24 weeks of treatment, with a later scalp biopsy in several patients. Tofacitinib was given for 6 to 18 months, followed by 6 months of follow-up off drug to assess delayed response and recurrence. Scalp clonality was compared among normal scalp (n=4), patchy alopecia areata scalp (n=8), and alopecia totalis/universalis scalp (n=8). Scalp tissue and sorted CD4+ and CD8+ peripheral blood T cells from patchy and totalis/universalis alopecia areata patients and from healthy controls were covered by human TCRbeta sequencing. Disease severity in treated patients was measured with the SALT score, which quantifies the percentage of affected scalp surface area. In both human patients and the C3H/HeJ mouse model, the study applied high-throughput TCRbeta sequencing to look at T cell clonal expansion in alopecia areata. Amplification of TCRbeta CDR3 regions was done by immunoSEQ multiplex PCR using 35 Vbeta forward primers and 13 Jbeta reverse primers. The research as a whole found: Unlike mouse skin, which is dominated by gammadelta T cells, normal human skin has resident alphabeta T cells that are also sequenced, and this complicates analysis of the scalp TCR repertoire. Lesional scalp, especially in alopecia totalis/universalis, showed higher clonality and more expanded CD8+ clones than normal scalp, suggesting antigenic drive. Many expanded lesional clones persisted in scalp and blood during tofacitinib treatment, which may partly explain relapse after stopping treatment. Tofacitinib significantly lowered scalp clonality and the number of expanded CD8+ clones among the top 100 scalp clones. TCR sequences shared between patients were less clear than in mice, possibly partly because of HLA diversity in the patient population. Because the treated cohort was small and included a single nonresponder, larger studies are needed to assess links between baseline CD8+ expansion and response.

Sample time point, as interpreted from the label and publication: 20 to 30 weeks on oral tofacitinib. The treatment or condition label of this sample denotes: oral pan-JAK inhibitor, 5-10 mg twice daily. Lesional scalp punch biopsies and peripheral blood were obtained from alopecia areata patients. After PBMCs were isolated by density centrifugation and stained for CD3, CD4 and CD8, a FACSAria was used to sort CD4+ and CD8+ T cells. The library was prepared using the immunoSEQ multiplex PCR assay. To provide template for TCR sequencing, every sample had RNA extracted and reverse transcribed into cDNA. SuperScript III was used to make first-strand cDNA, primed with a 2:1 mix of oligo-dT and random hexamers. A synthetic immune receptor repertoire was used to assess amplification bias, and residual bias was removed computationally. The study's processing was this. Raw reads were preprocessed to remove errors, and CDR3 was defined by IMGT conventions from the conserved cysteine to phenylalanine. Clonality was computed by normalizing Shannon entropy by log2 of the number of productive unique TCRs and subtracting the result from 1. CD4 or CD8 identity of scalp clones was inferred by cross-referencing scalp TCRbeta sequences with sorted blood CD4 and CD8 repertoires. Drawn from immuneACCESS, this table holds only the in-frame rearrangements with V and J called that TCRdb kept. Clones are partly lost; checked studies trace under half to an unresolved V gene and leave the rest unexplained. V, J and clone size reflect that table, while D and trimming were determined from the DNA. Present in this sample are around 110,000 clones, roughly 50% of which were seen just once. 12% of the sample goes to the ten largest clones.

The sample consisted of CD8+ T cells sorted from blood, taken at week 24, from a patient treated with tofacitinib. This receptor was obtained from a human donor with alopecia areata.

The sequenced DNA is TGTGCCAGCAGCTCTCCTCCTGGACAGGGCGGGGCCTACGAGCAGTACTTC. Its translation is CASSSPPGQGGAYEQYF. Here the chain combines TRBV11-2 and TRBJ2-7, and TRBD1 matches 8 of the central bases. Spanning cysteine to phenylalanine, the CDR3 consists of 17 amino acids. Only the CDR3 DNA stays, 51 bases, in frame from base 1. In the germline V gene, CDR1 corresponds to SGHAT and CDR2 to FQNNGV. At the junction V is shortened by 4 bases and J by 2 bases; bases outside the gene matches: 13. The entire variable domain, with the stretches around the CDR3 drawn from the reference TRBV11-2 and TRBJ2-7 proteins, is EAGVAQSPRYKIIEKRQSVAFWCNPISGHATLYWYQQILGQGPKLLIQFQNNGVVDDSQLPKDRFSAERLKGVDSTLKIQPAKLEDSAVYLCASSSPPGQGGAYEQYFGPGTRLTVT.